This T cell receptor (beta chain) was recorded in a study of cytomegalovirus exposure and HLA in healthy donors. Amplification used 60 Vbeta primers and 13 Jbeta primers. The table came from immunoSEQ multiplex PCR; TCRdb's copy has only in-frame clones and leaves some out. The sample records around 150,000 clones, about 85% being singletons. Germline values: CDR1 SNHLY, CDR2 FYNNEI. V was clipped by 5 bases and J by 3 bases, with 16 bases between them. The CDR3 spans 15 residues. Nobody wrote down the CMV serostatus of this donor. The chain joins TRBV2 to TRBJ1-1; D gene uncertain. The source is a human donor in good health. Source material: PBMCs. Here the CDR3 reads CASSSPINSDTEAFF. In DNA, the CDR3 is TGTGCCAGCAGTTCTCCGATTAACAGTGACACTGAAGCTTTCTTT. Drawing the rest from reference TRBV2 and TRBJ1-1, the complete variable domain is EPEVTQTPSHQVTQMGQEVILRCVPISNHLYFYWYRQILGQKVEFLVSFYNNEISEKSEIFDDQFSVERPDGSNFTLKIRSTKLEDSAMYFCASSSPINSDTEAFFGQGTRLTVV.